A selection of T cell receptor beta chains follows, all from one sample in a study of T-cell reconstitution after alpha-beta-depleted transplantation in children. Each CDR3 protein is one row after TCRdb ran MiXCR on the PCR reads. The repertoire holds a few hundred thousand distinct CDR3 sequences, about a fifth seen once, with 3.5% to 4% in the top ten. This material consisted of PBMCs from the stem cell graft donor, taken from the stem cell graft. Receptor source: a human donor who donated a stem cell graft to a child with acute myeloid leukemia. Both conserved end residues are part of each CDR3. The order of the fields is V gene, J gene, clone size, D gene, CDR3 protein, CDR3 DNA. A D gene is named only where the DNA matches it firmly. Not all rows give a size; the values are once, few, many and, for expanded clones, a class.

V gene: TRBV10-1
J gene: TRBJ2-3
clone size: few
D gene: .
CDR3 protein: CASSPGSFTQYF
CDR3 DNA: TGCGCCAGCAGCCCGGGGTCGTTTACGCAGTATTTT

V gene: TRBV20-1
J gene: TRBJ2-5
clone size: few
D gene: .
CDR3 protein: CSAAGVRETQYF
CDR3 DNA: TGCAGTGCCGCAGGGGTTCGAGAGACCCAGTACTTC

V gene: TRBV20-1
J gene: TRBJ1-1
clone size: many
D gene: .
CDR3 protein: CSARAEPEAFF
CDR3 DNA: TGCAGTGCTAGAGCGGAGCCTGAAGCTTTCTTT

V gene: TRBV25-1
J gene: TRBJ2-5
clone size: few
D gene: .
CDR3 protein: CASSDLGPPYF
CDR3 DNA: TGTGCCAGCAGTGACCTCGGGCCTCCGTACTTC

V gene: TRBV25-1
J gene: TRBJ1-1
clone size: once
D gene: TRBD1
CDR3 protein: CASSRQGAAEAFF
CDR3 DNA: TGTGCCAGCAGCCGACAGGGGGCGGCTGAAGCTTTCTTT

V gene: TRBV29-1
J gene: TRBJ2-1
clone size: .
D gene: .
CDR3 protein: CSGRTIDAPGQFF
CDR3 DNA: TGCAGCGGGCGGACTATAGACGCCCCCGGGCAGTTCTTC

V gene: TRBV7-2
J gene: TRBJ2-7
clone size: few
D gene: .
CDR3 protein: CASSLGSSSSYEQYF
CDR3 DNA: TGTGCCAGCAGCTTAGGATCAAGTAGCTCCTACGAGCAGTACTTC

V gene: TRBV5-1
J gene: TRBJ2-2
clone size: few
D gene: .
CDR3 protein: CASSSEVTGNTGELFF
CDR3 DNA: TGCGCCAGCAGTTCAGAAGTGACAGGGAACACCGGGGAGCTGTTTTTT

V gene: TRBV5-1
J gene: TRBJ2-3
clone size: .
D gene: TRBD2
CDR3 protein: CASSLVTSGSTDTQYF
CDR3 DNA: TGCGCCAGCAGCTTGGTGACTAGCGGGAGCACAGATACGCAGTATTTT

V gene: TRBV4-2
J gene: TRBJ2-3
clone size: .
D gene: TRBD2
CDR3 protein: CASSQDWGGSMGDTQYF
CDR3 DNA: TGTGCCAGCAGCCAAGATTGGGGCGGGAGTATGGGAGATACGCAGTATTTT

V gene: TRBV10-3
J gene: TRBJ1-1
clone size: .
D gene: .
CDR3 protein: CAIRTVSTEAFF
CDR3 DNA: TGTGCCATCAGAACGGTGTCCACTGAAGCTTTCTTT

V gene: TRBV27
J gene: TRBJ2-1
clone size: few
D gene: TRBD2
CDR3 protein: CASSSGTSGNNEQFF
CDR3 DNA: TGTGCCAGCAGTTCCGGGACTAGCGGGAACAATGAGCAGTTCTTC

V gene: TRBV20-1
J gene: TRBJ2-5
clone size: many
D gene: TRBD1
CDR3 protein: CSARGQAGGTQYF
CDR3 DNA: TGCAGTGCCAGAGGACAGGCAGGCGGGACCCAGTACTTC

V gene: TRBV21-1
J gene: TRBJ2-7
clone size: .
D gene: .
CDR3 protein: CASSIESPEPYEQYF
CDR3 DNA: TGTGCCAGCAGCATCGAGTCCCCGGAGCCCTACGAGCAGTACTTC

V gene: TRBV12-3/TRBV12-4
J gene: TRBJ1-3
clone size: few
D gene: .
CDR3 protein: CASSFGKTSGNTIYF
CDR3 DNA: TGTGCCAGCAGTTTCGGAAAGACCTCTGGAAACACCATATATTTT

V gene: TRBV4-1
J gene: TRBJ2-7
clone size: .
D gene: TRBD2
CDR3 protein: CASSLTGTSGYEQYF
CDR3 DNA: TGCGCCAGCAGCCTGACCGGGACTAGCGGCTACGAGCAGTACTTC

V gene: TRBV18
J gene: TRBJ1-2
clone size: many
D gene: .
CDR3 protein: CASSRDSANYGYTF
CDR3 DNA: TGTGCCAGCTCACGAGACTCAGCTAACTATGGCTACACCTTC

V gene: TRBV12-3/TRBV12-4
J gene: TRBJ2-7
clone size: .
D gene: TRBD1
CDR3 protein: CASSPLQGAGYEQYF
CDR3 DNA: TGTGCCAGCAGTCCCCTTCAGGGGGCTGGATACGAGCAGTACTTC

V gene: TRBV21-1
J gene: TRBJ2-1
clone size: .
D gene: .
CDR3 protein: CASSKESQGAYNEQFF
CDR3 DNA: TGTGCCAGCAGCAAGGAGTCACAGGGGGCTTACAATGAGCAGTTCTTC

V gene: TRBV9
J gene: TRBJ2-3
clone size: .
D gene: .
CDR3 protein: CASSVEHRGDTQYF
CDR3 DNA: TGTGCCAGCAGCGTAGAACATCGGGGAGATACGCAGTATTTT

V gene: TRBV6-5
J gene: TRBJ1-1
clone size: few
D gene: .
CDR3 protein: CASSSRAAGTEAFF
CDR3 DNA: TGTGCCAGCAGTTCCCGGGCCGCGGGCACTGAAGCTTTCTTT

V gene: TRBV4-3
J gene: TRBJ2-1
clone size: .
D gene: .
CDR3 protein: CASSQKSTASSYNEQFF
CDR3 DNA: TGCGCCAGCAGCCAAAAATCGACCGCTAGCTCCTACAATGAGCAGTTCTTC

V gene: TRBV4-3
J gene: TRBJ2-7
clone size: .
D gene: TRBD1
CDR3 protein: CASSQDRAGGSYEQYF
CDR3 DNA: TGCGCCAGCAGCCAAGATAGGGCAGGGGGTAGCTACGAGCAGTACTTC

V gene: TRBV28
J gene: TRBJ2-5
clone size: .
D gene: .
CDR3 protein: CASSTETQYF
CDR3 DNA: TGTGCCAGCTCGACAGAGACCCAGTACTTC

V gene: TRBV3-1
J gene: TRBJ2-1
clone size: few
D gene: TRBD1
CDR3 protein: CASTPIGQGIVDEQFF
CDR3 DNA: TGTGCCAGCACCCCAATAGGACAGGGGATTGTAGATGAGCAGTTCTTC

V gene: TRBV6-5
J gene: TRBJ2-7
clone size: many
D gene: .
CDR3 protein: CASSYSGSGEQYF
CDR3 DNA: TGTGCCAGCAGTTACTCGGGATCGGGCGAGCAGTACTTC

V gene: TRBV7-3
J gene: TRBJ2-1
clone size: .
D gene: .
CDR3 protein: CASSLLSGGYEQFF
CDR3 DNA: TGTGCCAGCAGCTTACTGTCCGGGGGTTATGAGCAGTTCTTC

V gene: TRBV7-2
J gene: TRBJ2-6
clone size: few
D gene: .
CDR3 protein: CASSLADSGANVLTF
CDR3 DNA: TGTGCCAGCAGCTTAGCCGACTCTGGGGCCAACGTCCTGACTTTC

V gene: TRBV7-9
J gene: TRBJ2-7
clone size: .
D gene: TRBD2
CDR3 protein: CASSLGGRAHEQYF
CDR3 DNA: TGTGCCAGCAGCTTGGGCGGGAGGGCCCACGAGCAGTACTTC

V gene: TRBV12-3/TRBV12-4
J gene: TRBJ1-2
clone size: few
D gene: TRBD1
CDR3 protein: CASTTTGVGGYTF
CDR3 DNA: TGTGCCAGCACTACGACAGGGGTAGGCGGCTACACCTTC

V gene: TRBV6-5
J gene: TRBJ2-3
clone size: few
D gene: .
CDR3 protein: CASSYSNRNTQYF
CDR3 DNA: TGTGCCAGCAGTTACTCGAATCGGAATACGCAGTATTTT

V gene: TRBV10-3
J gene: TRBJ2-7
clone size: few
D gene: TRBD2
CDR3 protein: CAISEVREGEQYF
CDR3 DNA: TGTGCCATCAGTGAGGTGCGGGAGGGCGAGCAGTACTTC

V gene: TRBV5-1
J gene: TRBJ1-2
clone size: .
D gene: .
CDR3 protein: CASSLHRTQTSNYGYTF
CDR3 DNA: TGCGCCAGCAGCTTGCACCGGACACAAACCTCAAACTATGGCTACACCTTC

V gene: TRBV13
J gene: TRBJ2-3
clone size: .
D gene: .
CDR3 protein: CASSLSRRDTQYF
CDR3 DNA: TGTGCCAGCAGCTTGAGTAGGCGAGATACGCAGTATTTT

V gene: TRBV5-5
J gene: TRBJ2-3
clone size: few
D gene: .
CDR3 protein: CASSLGGSGDTQYF
CDR3 DNA: TGTGCCAGCAGCTTGGGGGGATCAGGAGATACGCAGTATTTT

V gene: TRBV15
J gene: TRBJ1-4
clone size: .
D gene: .
CDR3 protein: CATSREFSSEKLFF
CDR3 DNA: TGTGCCACCAGCAGAGAGTTTAGTAGTGAAAAACTGTTTTTT

V gene: TRBV30
J gene: TRBJ2-1
clone size: .
D gene: TRBD2
CDR3 protein: CAWSTTLLAEKDNEQFF
CDR3 DNA: TGTGCCTGGAGCACCACCCTTCTAGCGGAGAAGGACAATGAGCAGTTCTTC

V gene: TRBV29-1
J gene: TRBJ2-3
clone size: many
D gene: .
CDR3 protein: CSCGWGADTQYF
CDR3 DNA: TGCAGCTGTGGGTGGGGGGCAGATACGCAGTATTTT

V gene: TRBV12-3/TRBV12-4
J gene: TRBJ2-2
clone size: .
D gene: .
CDR3 protein: CASSFSGARAGELFF
CDR3 DNA: TGTGCCAGCAGTTTCTCGGGGGCTAGGGCCGGGGAGCTGTTTTTT

V gene: TRBV20-1
J gene: TRBJ1-1
clone size: few
D gene: .
CDR3 protein: CSASRQTTEAFF
CDR3 DNA: TGCAGTGCTAGCCGACAGACTACTGAAGCTTTCTTT

V gene: TRBV5-1
J gene: TRBJ2-1
clone size: few
D gene: TRBD1
CDR3 protein: CASRQSDRVFNEQFF
CDR3 DNA: TGCGCCAGCAGGCAATCGGACAGGGTTTTCAATGAGCAGTTCTTC

V gene: TRBV12-3/TRBV12-4
J gene: TRBJ2-7
clone size: many
D gene: .
CDR3 protein: CASSPNYGRLYEQYF
CDR3 DNA: TGTGCCAGCAGCCCCAACTACGGTAGGCTGTACGAGCAGTACTTC

V gene: TRBV20-1
J gene: TRBJ2-4
clone size: many
D gene: .
CDR3 protein: CSAREVDKNIQYF
CDR3 DNA: TGCAGTGCTAGAGAAGTAGACAAAAACATTCAGTACTTC

V gene: TRBV29-1
J gene: TRBJ2-1
clone size: many
D gene: .
CDR3 protein: CSVVQEDYNEQFF
CDR3 DNA: TGCAGCGTGGTACAGGAAGACTACAATGAGCAGTTCTTC

V gene: TRBV12-3/TRBV12-4
J gene: TRBJ2-5
clone size: .
D gene: .
CDR3 protein: CASSMTKQETQYF
CDR3 DNA: TGTGCCAGCAGTATGACAAAGCAAGAGACCCAGTACTTC

V gene: TRBV28
J gene: TRBJ2-3
clone size: .
D gene: .
CDR3 protein: CASTSSGRGFTDTQYF
CDR3 DNA: TGTGCCAGCACCTCATCCGGAAGGGGATTCACAGATACGCAGTATTTT

V gene: TRBV28
J gene: TRBJ2-3
clone size: few
D gene: TRBD2
CDR3 protein: CASMPSGASTDTQYF
CDR3 DNA: TGTGCCAGCATGCCTAGCGGGGCTAGCACAGATACGCAGTATTTT

V gene: TRBV13
J gene: TRBJ2-7
clone size: many
D gene: .
CDR3 protein: CASSPLVGQSYEQYF
CDR3 DNA: TGTGCCAGCAGCCCCCTTGTGGGACAATCCTACGAGCAGTACTTC

V gene: TRBV20-1
J gene: TRBJ1-6
clone size: many
D gene: .
CDR3 protein: CSAWNRVGGSPLHF
CDR3 DNA: TGCAGTGCTTGGAACAGGGTAGGAGGCTCACCCCTCCACTTT

V gene: TRBV20-1
J gene: TRBJ2-7
clone size: few
D gene: TRBD1
CDR3 protein: CSAANPGTGTHEQYF
CDR3 DNA: TGCAGTGCCGCTAACCCCGGGACAGGGACCCACGAGCAGTACTTC

V gene: TRBV20-1
J gene: TRBJ2-7
clone size: many
D gene: TRBD2
CDR3 protein: CSARDLLAGTLSYEQYF
CDR3 DNA: TGCAGTGCTAGAGATCTATTAGCGGGAACTCTTTCCTACGAGCAGTACTTC

V gene: TRBV4-3
J gene: TRBJ2-1
clone size: few
D gene: TRBD2
CDR3 protein: CASSLGLHGDEQFF
CDR3 DNA: TGCGCCAGCAGCTTGGGACTACATGGGGATGAGCAGTTCTTC

V gene: TRBV7-2
J gene: TRBJ2-2
clone size: many
D gene: .
CDR3 protein: CASSEVRGELFF
CDR3 DNA: TGTGCCAGCAGCGAGGTCCGCGGGGAGCTGTTTTTT